The next 3 T cell receptor beta chains were all read from a single sample in a study of CD8+ T cells in alopecia areata. Sequencing relied on a cDNA template that was reverse transcribed from extracted RNA. Produced via immunoSEQ multiplex PCR; TCRdb's table is partial and in-frame only. The sample records roughly 140,000 clones, roughly 60% being singletons. The sequenced sample was CD8+ T cells sorted from blood. Receptor source: a human donor in good health.

CDR3 sequence reads: CASSTGVLETQYF. As DNA, the CDR3 is TGTGCCAGTAGCACAGGGGTATTGGAGACCCAGTACTTC. The chain carries TRBV19 and TRBJ2-5, with 7 bases aligning to TRBD1. In germline, CDR1 is LNHDA, CDR2 SQIVND (reference sequence). V shed 6 bases, J shed 5 bases, and the junction held 6 bases outside the gene matches. This CDR3 contains 13 residues.

The chain recombines TRBV9 with TRBJ1-2, with 10 bases matching TRBD1. The CDR3 is 16 residues long. CDR1 SGDLS and CDR2 YYNGEE come from the germline V gene. V trimming: 3 bases; J trimming: 6 bases; junction bases outside the gene matches: 11. The CDR3 loop is CASSARPGQGLHGYTF. The CDR3 DNA reads as TGTGCCAGCAGCGCCCGCCCGGGACAGGGGCTCCATGGCTACACCTTC.

Only a few counts were recorded for this clone. The chain carries TRBV29-1 and TRBJ2-1; 9 bases fit TRBD1. This CDR3 is built from 13 residues. Losses at the gene ends were 8 bases for V and 7 bases for J; bases not matched to a gene: 9. Looked up from germline, CDR1 is SQVTM and CDR2 is ANQGSEA. The CDR3 spells CSQPGTGMNEQFF. The CDR3 region has the DNA TGCAGCCAACCGGGGACAGGGATGAATGAGCAGTTCTTC.